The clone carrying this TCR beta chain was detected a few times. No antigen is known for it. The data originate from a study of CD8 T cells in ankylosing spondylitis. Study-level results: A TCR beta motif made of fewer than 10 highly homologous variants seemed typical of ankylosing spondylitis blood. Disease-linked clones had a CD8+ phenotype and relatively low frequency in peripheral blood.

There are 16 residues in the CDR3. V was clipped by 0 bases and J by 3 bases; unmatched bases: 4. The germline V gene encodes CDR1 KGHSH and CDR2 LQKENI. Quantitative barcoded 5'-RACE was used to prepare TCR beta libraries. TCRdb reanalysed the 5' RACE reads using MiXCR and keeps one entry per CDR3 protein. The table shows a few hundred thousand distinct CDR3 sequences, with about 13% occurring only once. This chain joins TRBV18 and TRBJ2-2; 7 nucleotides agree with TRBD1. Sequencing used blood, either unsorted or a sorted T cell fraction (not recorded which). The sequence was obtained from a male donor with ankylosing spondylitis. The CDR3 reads CASSPPGTVYTGELFF. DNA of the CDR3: TGTGCCAGCTCACCACCTGGGACAGTCTACACCGGGGAGCTGTTTTTT. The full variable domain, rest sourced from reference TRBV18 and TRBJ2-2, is NAGVMQNPRHLVRRRGQEARLRCSPMKGHSHVYWYRQLPEEGLKFMVYLQKENIIDESGMPKERFSAEFPKEGPSILRIQQVVRGDSAAYFCASSPPGTVYTGELFFGEGSRLTVL.